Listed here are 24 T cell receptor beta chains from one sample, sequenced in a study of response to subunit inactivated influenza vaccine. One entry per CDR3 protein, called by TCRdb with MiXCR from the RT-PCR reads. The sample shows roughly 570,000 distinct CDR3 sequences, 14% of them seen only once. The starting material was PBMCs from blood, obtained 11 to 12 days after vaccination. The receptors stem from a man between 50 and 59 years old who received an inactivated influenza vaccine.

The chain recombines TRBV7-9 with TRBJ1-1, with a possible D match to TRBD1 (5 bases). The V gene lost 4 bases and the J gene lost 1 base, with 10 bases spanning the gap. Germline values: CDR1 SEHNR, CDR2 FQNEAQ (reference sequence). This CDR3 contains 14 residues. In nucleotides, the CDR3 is TGTGCCAGCAGCTCGGGACTTTGGAACACTGAAGCTTTCTTT. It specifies CASSSGLWNTEAFF.

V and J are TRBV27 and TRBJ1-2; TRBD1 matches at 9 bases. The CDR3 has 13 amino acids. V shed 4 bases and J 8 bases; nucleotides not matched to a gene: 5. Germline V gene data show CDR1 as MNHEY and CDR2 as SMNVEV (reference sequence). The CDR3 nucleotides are TGTGCCAGCAGTTCACAGGGGGCCGGGGGCTACACCTTC. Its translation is CASSSQGAGGYTF.

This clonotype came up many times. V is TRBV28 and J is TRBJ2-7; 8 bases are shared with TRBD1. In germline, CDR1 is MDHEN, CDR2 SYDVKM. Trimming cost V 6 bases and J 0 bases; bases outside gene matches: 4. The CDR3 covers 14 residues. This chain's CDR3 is CASSRQGSSYEQYF. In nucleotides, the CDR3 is TGTGCCAGCAGCCGACAGGGGTCCTCCTACGAGCAGTACTTC.

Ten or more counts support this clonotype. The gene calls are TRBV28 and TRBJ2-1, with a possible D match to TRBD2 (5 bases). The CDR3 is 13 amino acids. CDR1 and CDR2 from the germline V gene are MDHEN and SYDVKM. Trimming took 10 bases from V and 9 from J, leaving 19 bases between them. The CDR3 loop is CATTSLIEGEQFF. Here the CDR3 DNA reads TGTGCCACGACGTCCCTTATAGAGGGTGAGCAGTTCTTC.

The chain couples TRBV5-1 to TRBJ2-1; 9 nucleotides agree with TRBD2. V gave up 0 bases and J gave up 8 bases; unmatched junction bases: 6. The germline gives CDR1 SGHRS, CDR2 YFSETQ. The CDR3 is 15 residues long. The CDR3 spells CASSLVAGGSDEQFF. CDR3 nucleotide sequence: TGCGCCAGCAGCTTGGTTGCGGGAGGGAGCGATGAGCAGTTCTTC. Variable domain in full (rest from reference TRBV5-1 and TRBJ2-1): KAGVTQTPRYLIKTRGQQVTLSCSPISGHRSVSWYQQTPGQGLQFLFEYFSETQRNKGNFPGRFSGRQFSNSRSEMNVSTLELGDSALYLCASSLVAGGSDEQFFGPGTRLTVL.

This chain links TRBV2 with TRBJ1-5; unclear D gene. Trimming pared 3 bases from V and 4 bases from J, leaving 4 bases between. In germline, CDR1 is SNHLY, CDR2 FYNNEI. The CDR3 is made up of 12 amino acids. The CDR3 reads CASSEANQPQHF. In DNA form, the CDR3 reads TGTGCCAGCAGTGAGGCAAATCAGCCCCAGCATTTT.

The CDR3 DNA follows: TGCAGCGTTAGCGGCAGGGGGCTTTACGAGCAGTACTTC. Protein sequence: CSVSGRGLYEQYF. This chain connects TRBV29-1 to TRBJ2-7, with 8 bases that match TRBD1. Germline V gene lookup returns CDR1 SQVTM and CDR2 ANQGSEA. This CDR3 has 13 amino acids. Unmatched junction bases numbered 7, after V lost 5 bases and J lost 4 bases.

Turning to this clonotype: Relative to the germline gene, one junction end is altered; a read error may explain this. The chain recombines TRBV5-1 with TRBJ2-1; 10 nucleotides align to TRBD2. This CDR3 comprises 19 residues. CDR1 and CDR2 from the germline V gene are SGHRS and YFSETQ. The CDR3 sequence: CASTLDPRGISGRFNEQFF. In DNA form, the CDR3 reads TGCGCCAGCACCTTGGACCCTAGGGGCATTAGCGGGAGGTTCAATGAGCAGTTCTTC.

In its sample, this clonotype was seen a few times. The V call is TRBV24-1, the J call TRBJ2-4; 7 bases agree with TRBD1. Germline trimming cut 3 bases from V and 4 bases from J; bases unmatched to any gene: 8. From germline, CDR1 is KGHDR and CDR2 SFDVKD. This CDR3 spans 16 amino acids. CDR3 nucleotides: TGTGCCACCAGTGATCACCAGGGGGTAGGAAAAAACATTCAGTACTTC. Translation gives CATSDHQGVGKNIQYF.

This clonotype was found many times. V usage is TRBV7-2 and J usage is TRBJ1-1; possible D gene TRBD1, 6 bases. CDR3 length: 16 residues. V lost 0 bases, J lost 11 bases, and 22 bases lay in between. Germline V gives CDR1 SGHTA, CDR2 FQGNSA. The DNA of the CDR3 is TGTGCCAGCAGCTTAGCGTCGGTGGGGGCTCTTTCGAAGGCTTTCTTT. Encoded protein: CASSLASVGALSKAFF.

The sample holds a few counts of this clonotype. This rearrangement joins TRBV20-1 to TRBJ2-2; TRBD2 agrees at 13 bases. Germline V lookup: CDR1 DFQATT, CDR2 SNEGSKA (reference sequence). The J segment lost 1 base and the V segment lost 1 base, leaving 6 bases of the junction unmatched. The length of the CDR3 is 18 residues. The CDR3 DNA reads TGCAGTGCTAGAGCGGGACTAGCGGGATCCCTGAACACCGGGGAGCTGTTTTTT. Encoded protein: CSARAGLAGSLNTGELFF.

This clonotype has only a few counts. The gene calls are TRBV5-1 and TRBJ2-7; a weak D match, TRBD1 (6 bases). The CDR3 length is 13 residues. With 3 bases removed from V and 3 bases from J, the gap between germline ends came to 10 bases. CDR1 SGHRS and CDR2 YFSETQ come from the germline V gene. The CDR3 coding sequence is TGCGCCAGCAGCTACGACAGGTTCTACGAGCAGTACTTC. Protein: CASSYDRFYEQYF.

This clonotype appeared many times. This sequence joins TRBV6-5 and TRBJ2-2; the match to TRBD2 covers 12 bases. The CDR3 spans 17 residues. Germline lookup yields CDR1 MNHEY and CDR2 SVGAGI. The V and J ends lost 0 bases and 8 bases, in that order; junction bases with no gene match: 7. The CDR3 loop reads CASSYSWTSGTLGELFF. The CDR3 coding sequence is TGTGCCAGCAGTTACTCGTGGACTAGCGGGACCCTTGGGGAGCTGTTTTTT.

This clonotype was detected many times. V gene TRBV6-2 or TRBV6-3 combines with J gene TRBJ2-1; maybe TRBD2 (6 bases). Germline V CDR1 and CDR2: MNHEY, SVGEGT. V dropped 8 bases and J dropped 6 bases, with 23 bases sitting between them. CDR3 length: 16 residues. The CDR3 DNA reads TGTGCCAGCTGTTCACACCCGGGACTGGAGGCCAATGAGCAGTTCTTC. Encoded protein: CASCSHPGLEANEQFF.

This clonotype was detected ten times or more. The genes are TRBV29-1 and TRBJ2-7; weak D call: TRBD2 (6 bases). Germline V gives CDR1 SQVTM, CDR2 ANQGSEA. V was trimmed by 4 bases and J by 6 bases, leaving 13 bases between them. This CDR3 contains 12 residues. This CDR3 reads CSVVSSAAEQYF. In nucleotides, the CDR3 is TGCAGCGTTGTCTCTAGCGCAGCCGAGCAGTACTTC.

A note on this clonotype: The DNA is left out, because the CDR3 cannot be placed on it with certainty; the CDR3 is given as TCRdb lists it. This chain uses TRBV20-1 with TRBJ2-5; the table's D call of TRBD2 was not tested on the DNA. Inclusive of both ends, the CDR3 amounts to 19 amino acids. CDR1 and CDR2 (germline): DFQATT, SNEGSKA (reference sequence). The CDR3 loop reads CSAFGTDLEREFFGETQYF.

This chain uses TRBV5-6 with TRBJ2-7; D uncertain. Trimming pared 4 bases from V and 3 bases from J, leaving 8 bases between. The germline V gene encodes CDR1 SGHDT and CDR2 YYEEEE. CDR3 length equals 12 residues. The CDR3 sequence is CASSAKDYEQYF. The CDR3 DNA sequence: TGTGCCAGCAGCGCTAAAGACTACGAGCAGTACTTC.

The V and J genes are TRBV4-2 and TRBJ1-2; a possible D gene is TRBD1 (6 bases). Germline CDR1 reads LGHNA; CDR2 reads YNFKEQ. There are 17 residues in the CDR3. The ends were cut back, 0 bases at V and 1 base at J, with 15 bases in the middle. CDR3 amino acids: CASSQDSSGQNNYGYTF. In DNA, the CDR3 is TGTGCCAGCAGCCAAGATTCTAGTGGACAGAATAACTATGGCTACACCTTC.

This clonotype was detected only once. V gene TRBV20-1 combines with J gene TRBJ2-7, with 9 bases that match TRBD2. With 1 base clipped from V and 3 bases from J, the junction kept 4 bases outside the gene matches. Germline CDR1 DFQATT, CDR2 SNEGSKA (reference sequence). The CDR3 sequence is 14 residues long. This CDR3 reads CSARVSGRIYEQYF. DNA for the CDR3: TGCAGTGCTAGAGTAAGCGGGAGGATCTACGAGCAGTACTTC.

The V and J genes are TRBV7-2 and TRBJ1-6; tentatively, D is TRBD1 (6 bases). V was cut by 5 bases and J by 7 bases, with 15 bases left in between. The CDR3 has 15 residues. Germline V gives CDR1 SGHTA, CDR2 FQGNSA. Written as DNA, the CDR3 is TGTGCCAGCAGCCAGGGGTGGGTGGGGAATTCACCCCTCCACTTT. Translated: CASSQGWVGNSPLHF.

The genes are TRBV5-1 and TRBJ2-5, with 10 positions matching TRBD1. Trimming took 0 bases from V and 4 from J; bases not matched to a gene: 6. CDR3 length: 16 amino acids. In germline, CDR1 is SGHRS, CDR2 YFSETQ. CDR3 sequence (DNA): TGCGCCAGCAGCTTGGGCTGGGACAGGGGAGGAGAGACCCAGTACTTC. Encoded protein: CASSLGWDRGGETQYF. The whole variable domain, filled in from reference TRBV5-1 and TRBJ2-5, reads KAGVTQTPRYLIKTRGQQVTLSCSPISGHRSVSWYQQTPGQGLQFLFEYFSETQRNKGNFPGRFSGRQFSNSRSEMNVSTLELGDSALYLCASSLGWDRGGETQYFGPGTRLLVL.

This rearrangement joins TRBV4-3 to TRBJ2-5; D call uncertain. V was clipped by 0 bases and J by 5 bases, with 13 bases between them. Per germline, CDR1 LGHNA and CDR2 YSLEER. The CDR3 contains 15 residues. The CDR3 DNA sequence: TGCGCCAGCAGCCAAGATTATTCAGGTGTGGAGACCCAGTACTTC. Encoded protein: CASSQDYSGVETQYF.

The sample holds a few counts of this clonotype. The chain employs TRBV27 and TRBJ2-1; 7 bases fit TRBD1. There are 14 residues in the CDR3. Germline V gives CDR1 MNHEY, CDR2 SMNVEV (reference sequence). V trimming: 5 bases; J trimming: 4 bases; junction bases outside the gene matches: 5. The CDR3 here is CASSLEDRYNEQFF. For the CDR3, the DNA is TGTGCCAGCAGTCTAGAGGACAGGTACAATGAGCAGTTCTTC.

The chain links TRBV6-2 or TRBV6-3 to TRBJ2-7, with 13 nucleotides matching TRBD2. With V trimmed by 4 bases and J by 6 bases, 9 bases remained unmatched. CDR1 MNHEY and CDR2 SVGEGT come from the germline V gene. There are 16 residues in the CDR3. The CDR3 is CASSSRTSGSVSEQYF. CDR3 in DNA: TGTGCCAGCAGTTCCCGGACTAGCGGGAGTGTGTCCGAGCAGTACTTC.